This TCR beta chain is drawn from a study of blood T cell repertoires in COVID-19 (dated by TCRdb to about 2020). With regard to the full study: The collaborator samples originated in the United States, Italy and Spain and spanned the acute and convalescent phases of COVID-19. The prospective study material was composed of cDNA or gDNA derived from T cells, B-cell-depleted T cells, or PBMCs. Subjects who had been exposed to COVID-19, were actively infected with it, or had recovered from it provided the deeply sampled blood TCRbeta repertoires that made up the dataset. The repertoires were released in a freely available public database meant as a resource for research on the immune response to SARS-CoV-2. The samples were drawn from the first 160 participants of the ongoing ImmuneRACE study and from 950 to 1,500 subjects provided by 6 global collaborators. A de-identified subject ID, COVID-19 status, age in years and sex were almost always included in the sample metadata. Where available, HLA class I and class II types were taken from metadata supplied by the sample provider and were not determined by assay-based typing. On the study overall, not on this receptor specifically: Clinical and demographic metadata were provided uncurated, with the amount varying by source and participant.

For CDR1 and CDR2, the germline V gene lists SGHTA and FQGTGA. Unmatched junction bases come to 24, with V trimmed by 1 base and J by 11 bases. The CDR3 spans 21 residues, from the cysteine through the phenylalanine. Of all the DNA, just the CDR3 is kept, 63 bases in frame from base 1. This clone was seen a handful of times. What this receptor recognizes is not known. Qualities for individual bases were not recorded, and no much larger clone is one base off. Each collaborating institution followed its own protocols to collect whole blood in K2EDTA tubes. For TCRbeta analysis, collaborators shipped samples in one of three forms: frozen whole blood, isolated PBMCs, or DNA extracted from either of those sample types. TCRbeta CDR3 regions were amplified from genomic DNA by means of the immunoSEQ Assay, a bias-controlled multiplex PCR. For the original study's pipeline: Within the assay, amplification of reference gene primers was used to estimate how many nucleated cells each sample contained. To quantify the absolute abundance of each unique TCRbeta CDR3 rearrangement, sequence reads were collapsed and filtered. For each sample, productive Simpson clonality was calculated by taking the square root of Simpson's diversity index across productive rearrangements. The table was pulled from immuneACCESS by TCRdb, which kept in-frame rearrangements only. Such tables lose some clones; where checked, under half of the loss comes from unresolved V genes, and the rest has no known cause. D and trimming were read from the DNA, whereas the V and J calls and clone size are those reported in that table. The sample table records roughly 250,000 clones; approximately 88% of these occur just once. The ten largest make up around 0.8% of the sample.

The source material was peripheral blood. This TCR came from a woman younger than 45 with acute or convalescent COVID-19. The chain couples TRBV7-3 to TRBJ2-1; the central 12 bases match TRBD1. This receptor carries the CDR3 CASSLRGPRDRGLRTEFKQFF. Here is the DNA: TGTGCCAGCAGCTTAAGGGGCCCTCGGGACAGGGGGCTCCGGACTGAGTTTAAGCAGTTCTTC.